Below are 22 T cell receptor beta chains sequenced from a single sample in a study of long-term antiretroviral therapy in people with HIV. Version v3.0 of the immunoSEQ assay was performed at survey level. Sequencing was performed with immunoSEQ multiplex PCR; in TCRdb, only in-frame clones are kept and a portion is missing. The table includes approximately 15,000 clones, about 84% detected once. Sample: unsorted PBMCs, taken 0.1 years before starting antiretroviral therapy. The receptor source for this set is a man aged 18 to 30 with HIV.

This clone turned up a few times. The chain has TRBV7-9 and TRBJ2-7; D gene ambiguous. This CDR3 is built from 13 residues. CDR1 SEHNR and CDR2 FQNEAQ come from the germline V gene (reference sequence). Deletions cut 4 bases from V and 4 bases from J, with 11 bases between. The chain's CDR3 is CASSSSLRYEQYF. Written as DNA, the CDR3 is TGTGCCAGCAGCTCCTCCCTTAGATACGAGCAGTACTTC.

This clone was counted a few times. The chain recombines TRBV10-2 with TRBJ1-5; tentative D call: TRBD1 (5 bases). CDR1 is WSHSY, CDR2 SAAADI, per germline. The CDR3 runs to 12 residues. Trimming stripped 6 bases from V and 5 bases from J, with 8 bases between. The CDR3 reads CASRGGDQPQHF. The CDR3 coding sequence is TGCGCCAGCAGGGGGGGGGATCAGCCCCAGCATTTT.

The genes are TRBV11-2 and TRBJ2-3; D may match TRBD1 or TRBD2 (5 bases each). The CDR3 length is 15 residues. The V end was cut by 3 bases, the J end by 6 bases, with 16 bases between. Germline V gives CDR1 SGHAT, CDR2 FQNNGV. The CDR3 DNA follows: TGTGCCAGCAGCTTCTCCGGGACCTATCGTGATACGCAGTATTTT. It translates to CASSFSGTYRDTQYF.

The V gene is TRBV11-1, the J gene TRBJ1-6; D is perhaps TRBD1 (6 bases). V lost 2 bases to trimming and J lost 7 bases, with 12 bases between them. The CDR3 covers 15 residues. Germline assignment: CDR1 SGHAT and CDR2 FQDESV (reference sequence). CDR3 residues: CASSLRRGDNSPLHF. The DNA of the CDR3 is TGTGCCAGCAGCTTACGCAGGGGTGACAATTCACCCCTCCACTTT.

The chain links TRBV7-3 to TRBJ2-1; D is ambiguous. The CDR3 contains 15 residues. V was cut by 2 bases and J by 1 base, with 9 bases left in between. Per germline, CDR1 SGHTA and CDR2 FQGTGA. CDR3 sequence (DNA): TGTGCCAGCAGCTTAGGCACTACATCCTACAATGAGCAGTTCTTC. Encoded protein: CASSLGTTSYNEQFF.

The chain combines TRBV5-4 with TRBJ2-5; 10 positions agree with TRBD2. The germline V gene encodes CDR1 SGHNT and CDR2 YYREEE (reference sequence). CDR3 length equals 17 residues. After removal of 4 bases from V and 0 bases from J, the junction contained 9 bases not matched to a gene. CDR3 sequence: CASSPNSGTSDQETQYF. CDR3 sequence (DNA): TGTGCCAGCAGCCCGAATTCCGGGACTAGCGACCAAGAGACCCAGTACTTC.

The chain links TRBV7-2 to TRBJ2-1, with 11 nucleotides matching TRBD2. This CDR3 has 16 amino acids. V lost 5 bases to trimming and J lost 6 bases; unmatched junction nucleotides: 9. CDR1 and CDR2 (germline): SGHTA, FQGNSA. The CDR3 is CASSHPLAGGSNEQFF. In DNA form, the CDR3 reads TGTGCCAGCAGCCACCCTCTAGCGGGAGGTTCCAATGAGCAGTTCTTC. The complete variable domain, with remaining parts taken from reference TRBV7-2 and TRBJ2-1, reads GAGVSQSPSNKVTEKGKDVELRCDPISGHTALYWYRQSLGQGLEFLIYFQGNSAPDKSGLPSDRFSAERTGGSVSTLTIQRTQQEDSAVYLCASSHPLAGGSNEQFFGPGTRLTVL.

The chain couples TRBV28 to TRBJ2-2; 8 bases match TRBD1. V shed 5 bases and J 4 bases; nucleotides not matched to a gene: 9. From germline, CDR1 is MDHEN and CDR2 SYDVKM. There are 16 residues in the CDR3. The CDR3 is CASSPPWTGSTGELFF. In nucleotides, the CDR3 is TGTGCCAGCAGTCCTCCATGGACAGGGAGCACCGGGGAGCTGTTTTTT.

V usage is TRBV7-2 and J usage is TRBJ2-6, with 9 bases lining up with TRBD1. Germline V CDR1 and CDR2: SGHTA, FQGNSA. J lost 0 bases, V lost 4 bases, and 7 bases had no gene match. The CDR3 spans 18 residues. CDR3 sequence reads: CASSSRTGASSGANVLTF. CDR3 coding DNA: TGTGCCAGCAGCTCCCGGACAGGGGCGAGCTCTGGGGCCAACGTCCTGACTTTC. The variable domain in full, with the rest retrieved from reference TRBV7-2 and TRBJ2-6, is GAGVSQSPSNKVTEKGKDVELRCDPISGHTALYWYRQSLGQGLEFLIYFQGNSAPDKSGLPSDRFSAERTGGSVSTLTIQRTQQEDSAVYLCASSSRTGASSGANVLTFGAGSRLTVL.

The V call is TRBV25-1, the J call TRBJ1-3; D remains unclear. CDR1 is MGHDK and CDR2 is SYGVNS in the germline V gene. This CDR3 comprises 13 residues. The V end was cut by 6 bases, the J end by 3 bases, with 9 bases between. The CDR3 spells CASSKTFGNTIYF. The CDR3 coding sequence is TGTGCCAGCAGCAAGACATTTGGAAACACCATATATTTT. Looking up the rest from reference TRBV25-1 and TRBJ1-3 gives the full variable domain: EADIYQTPRYLVIGTGKKITLECSQTMGHDKMYWYQQDPGMELHLIHYSYGVNSTEKGDLSSESTVSRIRTEHFPLTLESARPSHTSQYLCASSKTFGNTIYFGEGSWLTVV.

This clone appeared a few times. The chain has TRBV27 and TRBJ1-4, with TRBD1 as a possible D gene (6 bases). This CDR3 is built from 14 residues. The V gene's germline CDR1 is MNHEY and CDR2 SMNVEV (reference sequence). Trimming took off 2 bases at V and 6 bases at J, with 10 bases between the two ends. This chain's CDR3 is CASSLGAGDEKLFF. The CDR3 coding sequence is TGTGCCAGCAGTTTAGGGGCAGGGGATGAAAAACTGTTTTTT.

This clone was observed a handful of times. The chain employs TRBV30 and TRBJ2-7; TRBD1 agrees at 7 bases. This CDR3 contains 14 residues. Germline trimming cut 4 bases from V and 0 bases from J; bases unmatched to any gene: 6. The germline gives CDR1 GTSNPN, CDR2 SVGIG (reference sequence). The CDR3 spells CAWTVGGVSYEQYF. CDR3 coding DNA: TGTGCCTGGACTGTAGGGGGCGTCTCCTACGAGCAGTACTTC.

The chain combines TRBV7-9 with TRBJ1-4; no definite D call. Looked up from germline, CDR1 is SEHNR and CDR2 is FQNEAQ (reference sequence). This CDR3 has 14 residues. V lost 8 bases and J 8 bases, leaving 18 bases between the germline ends. CDR3 DNA sequence: TGTGCCAGCTCCCAACGGCGGGGTCAAGAAAAACTGTTTTTT. Translated: CASSQRRGQEKLFF. Filled out from reference TRBV7-9 and TRBJ1-4, the complete variable domain reads DTGVSQNPRHKITKRGQNVTFRCDPISEHNRLYWYRQTLGQGPEFLTYFQNEAQLEKSRLLSDRFSAERPKGSFSTLEIQRTEQGDSAMYLCASSQRRGQEKLFFGSGTQLSVL.

The V gene is TRBV27, the J gene TRBJ1-1, with D perhaps matching TRBD1 (6 bases). The CDR3 sequence is 14 residues long. Germline V CDR1 and CDR2: MNHEY, SMNVEV (reference sequence). The V end lost 2 bases, the J end lost 7 bases, and 14 bases lay between the germline ends. The CDR3, as DNA: TGTGCCAGCAGTTTAGCCGGGACAACTTATGAAGCTTTCTTT. It yields the protein CASSLAGTTYEAFF.

This clone appeared a few times. The chain links TRBV5-1 to TRBJ1-2; D might be TRBD1 (5 bases). The germline V gene has CDR1 SGHRS and CDR2 YFSETQ. V was cut by 0 bases and J by 4 bases, with 10 bases left in between. CDR3 length: 14 residues. The DNA of the CDR3 is TGCGCCAGCAGCTTGGTTGACACAGGCTATGGCTACACCTTC. Protein sequence: CASSLVDTGYGYTF.

This sequence joins TRBV2 and TRBJ2-7; weak D call: TRBD2 (5 bases). Germline V gene sequence: CDR1 SNHLY, CDR2 FYNNEI. Trimming shortened V by 11 bases and J by 0 bases, and 8 bases separated the two germline ends. This CDR3 spans 11 amino acids. CDR3 region: CAGLSSYEQYF. The CDR3 bases are TGTGCCGGACTGAGCTCCTACGAGCAGTACTTC.

The J gene is TRBJ2-1, the V gene TRBV7-8, with 14 bases that match TRBD2. V gave up 7 bases and J gave up 4 bases; unmatched junction bases: 15. Germline CDR1 SGHVS, CDR2 FQNEAQ. The CDR3 contains 19 residues. The CDR3 is CASTTGTSGRIWGYNEQFF. In DNA, the CDR3 is TGTGCCAGCACCACCGGGACTAGCGGGAGAATTTGGGGATACAATGAGCAGTTCTTC.

This sequence joins TRBV6-1 and TRBJ2-6; D is unresolved. Germline values: CDR1 MNHNS, CDR2 SASEGT. The CDR3 runs to 16 residues. The V end was cut by 1 base, the J end by 4 bases, with 11 bases between. For the CDR3, the DNA is TGTGCCAGCAGTGAAGAGGCAGGTAGCGGGGCCAACGTCCTGACTTTC. This translates into CASSEEAGSGANVLTF.

This chain connects TRBV2 to TRBJ2-5; the D gene is possibly TRBD1 (7 bases). This CDR3 comprises 16 residues. The germline gives CDR1 SNHLY, CDR2 FYNNEI. Trimming took off 7 bases at V and 2 bases at J, with 20 bases between the two ends. The CDR3 DNA reads TGTGCCAGCAAGACCGGAGGGGCAGGGGGACAAGAGACCCAGTACTTC. This encodes CASKTGGAGGQETQYF.

V usage is TRBV7-3 and J usage is TRBJ2-1, with 9 bases matching TRBD2. The length of the CDR3 is 14 residues. Looked up from germline, CDR1 is SGHTA and CDR2 is FQGTGA. Trimming removed 5 bases from V and 8 bases from J; junction bases left unmatched: 7. The CDR3 here is CASSLAGWRDEQFF. Written as DNA, the CDR3 is TGTGCCAGCAGCCTAGCGGGATGGAGGGATGAGCAGTTCTTC.

This clone was counted once. The chain couples TRBV28 to TRBJ2-5; 12 positions match TRBD1. The germline V gene has CDR1 MDHEN and CDR2 SYDVKM. The CDR3 extends over 17 amino acids. After removal of 6 bases from V and 3 bases from J, the junction contained 11 bases not matched to a gene. The CDR3 spells CASSYRWGQGAKETQYF. Written as DNA, the CDR3 is TGTGCCAGCAGCTACCGCTGGGGACAGGGGGCCAAAGAGACCCAGTACTTC.

V and J are TRBV7-3 and TRBJ2-2; 7 bases map to TRBD2. Per the germline V gene, CDR1 is SGHTA and CDR2 is FQGTGA. The CDR3 spans 17 residues. V lost 2 bases to trimming and J lost 6 bases; unmatched junction nucleotides: 12. The CDR3 coding sequence is TGTGCCAGCAGCTTAGGGCCCGTGCGGGAGCTCGCCGGGGAGCTGTTTTTT. It specifies CASSLGPVRELAGELFF.